This T cell receptor beta chain was observed in a study of patients and donors after allogeneic stem cell transplantation. Via MiXCR, TCRdb re-called the RT-PCR reads, giving one row per CDR3 protein. The sample lists about 410,000 distinct CDR3 sequences, 16% seen once, with over 6% in the top ten. The sample consisted of blood, either unsorted or a sorted T cell fraction (not recorded which). This TCR came from a human donor who was either an allogeneic HSCT recipient or a stem cell or donor lymphocyte infusion donor (not recorded which). It is not recorded whose cells these are; they may come from a transplant donor.

CDR3 in DNA: TGTGCCAGCAGTTACTCGTCTATAGCCTCTGGAAACACCATATATTTT. It codes for CASSYSSIASGNTIYF. V is TRBV6-5 and J is TRBJ1-3; D remains ambiguous. Trimming pared 0 bases from V and 0 bases from J, leaving 9 bases between. The CDR3 has 16 amino acids. The germline CDR1 and CDR2 sequences are MNHEY and SVGAGI.